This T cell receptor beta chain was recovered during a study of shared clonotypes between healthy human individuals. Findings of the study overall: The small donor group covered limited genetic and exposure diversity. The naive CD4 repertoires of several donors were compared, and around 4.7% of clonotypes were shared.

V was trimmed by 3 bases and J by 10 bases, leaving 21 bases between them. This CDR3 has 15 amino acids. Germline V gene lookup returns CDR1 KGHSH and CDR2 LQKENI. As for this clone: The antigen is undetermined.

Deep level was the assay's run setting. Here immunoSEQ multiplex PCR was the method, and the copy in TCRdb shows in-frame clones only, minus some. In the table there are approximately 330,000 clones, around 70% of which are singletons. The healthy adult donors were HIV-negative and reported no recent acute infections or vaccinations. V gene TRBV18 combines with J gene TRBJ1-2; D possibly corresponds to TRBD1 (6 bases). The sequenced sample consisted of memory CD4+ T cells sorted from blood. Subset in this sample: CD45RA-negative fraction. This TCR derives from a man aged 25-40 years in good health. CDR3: CASSPVSGAGDVYTF. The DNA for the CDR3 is TGTGCCAGCTCACCGGTTTCAGGCGCAGGGGACGTCTACACCTTC.